This TCR beta chain was recorded in a study of blood T cell repertoires in COVID-19. About the study: T cells, B-cell-depleted T cells, or PBMCs provided the cDNA or gDNA that served as material.

Germline-derived CDR1 and CDR2 are MDHEN and SYDVKM. The CDR3 runs 13 residues. Trimming removed 8 bases from V and 9 bases from J; junction bases left unmatched: 5. TCRdb's copy holds only in-frame clones and misses some; the assay was immunoSEQ multiplex PCR. The table lists 35,000 to 45,000 clones, roughly 80% of them singletons, with roughly 19% in the top ten. Sequencing used peripheral blood. The chain is built from TRBV28 and TRBJ1-6; 9 positions match TRBD1. This sequence was found in a man aged 65-85 years with acute or convalescent COVID-19. CDR3: CASGDRVSSPLHF. CDR3 nucleotide sequence: TGTGCCAGCGGGGACAGGGTCAGTTCACCCCTCCACTTT.